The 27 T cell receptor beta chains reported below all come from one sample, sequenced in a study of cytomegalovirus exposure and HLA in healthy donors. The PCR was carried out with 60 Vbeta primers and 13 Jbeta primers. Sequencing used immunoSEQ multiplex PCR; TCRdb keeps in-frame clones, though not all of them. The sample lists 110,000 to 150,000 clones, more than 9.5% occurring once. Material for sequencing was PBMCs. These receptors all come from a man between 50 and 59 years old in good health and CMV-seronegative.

CDR3 DNA: TGTGCCAGCAAATGGCTCGCTGCCGGGGACGAGCAGTACTTC. Its protein is CASKWLAAGDEQYF. The V and J genes are TRBV2 and TRBJ2-7, with D perhaps matching TRBD2 (5 bases). This CDR3 has 14 residues. CDR1 SNHLY and CDR2 FYNNEI come from the germline V gene. V gave up 7 bases and J gave up 5 bases, with 18 bases separating them.

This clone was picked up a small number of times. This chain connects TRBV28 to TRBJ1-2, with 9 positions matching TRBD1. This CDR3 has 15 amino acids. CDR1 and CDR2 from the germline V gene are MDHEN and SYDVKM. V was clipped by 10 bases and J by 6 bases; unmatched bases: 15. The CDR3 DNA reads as TGTGCCACTCCCTCACCGGGACAGGGTACCCATGGCTACACCTTC. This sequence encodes CATPSPGQGTHGYTF.

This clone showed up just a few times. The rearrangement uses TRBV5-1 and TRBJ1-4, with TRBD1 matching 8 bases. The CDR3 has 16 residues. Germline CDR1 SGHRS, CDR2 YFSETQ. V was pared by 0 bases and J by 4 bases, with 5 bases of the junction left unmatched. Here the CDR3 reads CASSLAGTGGNEKLFF. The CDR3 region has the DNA TGCGCCAGCAGCTTGGCCGGGACAGGAGGTAATGAAAAACTGTTTTTT.

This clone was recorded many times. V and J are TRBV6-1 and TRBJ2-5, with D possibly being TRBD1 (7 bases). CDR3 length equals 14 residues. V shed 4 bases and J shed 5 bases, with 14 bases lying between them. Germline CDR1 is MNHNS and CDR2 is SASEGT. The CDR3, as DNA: TGTGCCAGCAGTGCCTCAGGGGGGTACGAGACCCAGTACTTC. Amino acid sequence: CASSASGGYETQYF.

Here the CDR3 reads CASSTRGGGTGKLFF. CDR3 in DNA: TGTGCCAGCAGCACCAGAGGGGGTGGGACAGGGAAACTGTTTTTT. V usage is TRBV7-8 and J usage is TRBJ1-4; 9 bases map to TRBD1. CDR1 SGHVS and CDR2 FQNEAQ come from the germline V gene. The V and J ends lost 5 bases and 11 bases, in that order; junction bases with no gene match: 12. The CDR3 has 15 residues.

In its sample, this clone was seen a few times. CDR3 sequence: CASSLKQARNTEAFF. CDR3 DNA sequence: TGTGCCAGCAGCCTAAAACAGGCGAGGAACACTGAAGCTTTCTTT. The chain has TRBV4-2 and TRBJ1-1; possible D gene TRBD1, 5 bases. CDR1 LGHNA and CDR2 YNFKEQ come from the germline V gene. Trimming shortened V by 4 bases and J by 1 base, and 13 bases separated the two germline ends. The CDR3 has 15 residues.

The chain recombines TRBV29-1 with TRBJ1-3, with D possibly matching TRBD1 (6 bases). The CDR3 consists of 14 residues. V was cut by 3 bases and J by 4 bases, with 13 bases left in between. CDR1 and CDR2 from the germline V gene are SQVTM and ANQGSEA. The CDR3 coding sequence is TGCAGCGTTGATCCCACAGGGTCAGGAAACACCATATATTTT. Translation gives CSVDPTGSGNTIYF.

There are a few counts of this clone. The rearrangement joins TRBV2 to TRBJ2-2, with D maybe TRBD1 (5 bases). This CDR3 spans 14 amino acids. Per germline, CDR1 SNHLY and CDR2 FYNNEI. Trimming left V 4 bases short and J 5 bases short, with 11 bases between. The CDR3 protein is CASSGGQGTGELFF. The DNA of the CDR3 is TGTGCCAGCAGTGGAGGACAAGGGACCGGGGAGCTGTTTTTT.

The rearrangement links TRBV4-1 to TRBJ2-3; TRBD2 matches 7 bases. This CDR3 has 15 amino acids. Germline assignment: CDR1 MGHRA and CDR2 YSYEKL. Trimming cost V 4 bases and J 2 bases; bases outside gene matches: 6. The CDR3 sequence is CASSRGGSVTDTQYF. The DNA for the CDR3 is TGCGCCAGCAGCCGGGGGGGTAGCGTCACAGATACGCAGTATTTT.

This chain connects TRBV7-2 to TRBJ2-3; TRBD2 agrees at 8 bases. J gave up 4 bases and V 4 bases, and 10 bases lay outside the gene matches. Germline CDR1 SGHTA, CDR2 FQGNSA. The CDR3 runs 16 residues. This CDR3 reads CASSSRKRGIPDTQYF. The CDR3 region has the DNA TGTGCCAGCAGCTCCCGGAAGCGGGGGATTCCAGATACGCAGTATTTT.

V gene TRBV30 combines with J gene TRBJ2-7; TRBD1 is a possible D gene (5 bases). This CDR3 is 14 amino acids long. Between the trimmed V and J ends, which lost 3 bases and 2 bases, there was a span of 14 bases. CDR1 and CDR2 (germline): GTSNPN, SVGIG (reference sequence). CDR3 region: CAWRAGPGPYEQYF. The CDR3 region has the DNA TGTGCCTGGAGAGCAGGGCCTGGCCCCTACGAGCAGTACTTC.

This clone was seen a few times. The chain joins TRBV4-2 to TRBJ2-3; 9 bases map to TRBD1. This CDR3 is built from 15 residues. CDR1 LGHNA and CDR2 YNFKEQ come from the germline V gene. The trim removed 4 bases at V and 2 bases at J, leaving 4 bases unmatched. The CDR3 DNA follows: TGTGCCAGCAGCCTGGGACAGGGTGACACAGATACGCAGTATTTT. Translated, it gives CASSLGQGDTDTQYF.

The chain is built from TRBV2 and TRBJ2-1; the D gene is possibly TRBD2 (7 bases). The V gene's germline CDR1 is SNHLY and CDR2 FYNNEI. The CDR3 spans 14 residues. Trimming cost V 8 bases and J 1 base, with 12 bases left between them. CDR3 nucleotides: TGTGCCAGCGGGGGGGCAATTTCCTACAATGAGCAGTTCTTC. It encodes CASGGAISYNEQFF.

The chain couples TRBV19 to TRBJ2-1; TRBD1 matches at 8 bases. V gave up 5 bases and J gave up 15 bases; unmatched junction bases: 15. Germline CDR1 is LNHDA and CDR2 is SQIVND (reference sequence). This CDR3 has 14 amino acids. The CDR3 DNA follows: TGTGCCAGTAGTTCGCAGGGGGCCCTTGGTTTATTGTTCTTC. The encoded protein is CASSSQGALGLLFF.

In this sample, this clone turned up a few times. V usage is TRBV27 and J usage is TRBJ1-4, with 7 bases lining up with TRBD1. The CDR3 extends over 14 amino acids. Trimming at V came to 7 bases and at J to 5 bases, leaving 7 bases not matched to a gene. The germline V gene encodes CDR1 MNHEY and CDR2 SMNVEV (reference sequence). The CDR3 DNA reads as TGTGCCAGCAAGCGGACAGGACTGAATGAAAAACTGTTTTTT. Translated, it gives CASKRTGLNEKLFF.

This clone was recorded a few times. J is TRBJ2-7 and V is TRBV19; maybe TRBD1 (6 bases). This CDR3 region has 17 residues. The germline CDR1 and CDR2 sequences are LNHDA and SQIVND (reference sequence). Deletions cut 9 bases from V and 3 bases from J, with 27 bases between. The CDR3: CASSRQAPPQAFYEQYF. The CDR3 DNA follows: TGTGCCAGCAGCCGACAGGCCCCTCCTCAAGCTTTCTACGAGCAGTACTTC.

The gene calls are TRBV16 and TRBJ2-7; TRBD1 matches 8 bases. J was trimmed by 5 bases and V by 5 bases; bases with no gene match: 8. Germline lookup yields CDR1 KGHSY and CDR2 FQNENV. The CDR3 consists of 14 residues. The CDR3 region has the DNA TGTGCCAGCAGCATTCAGGGGGCCGGGAACGAGCAGTACTTC. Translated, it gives CASSIQGAGNEQYF. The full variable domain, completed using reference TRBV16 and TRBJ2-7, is GEEVAQTPKHLVRGEGQKAKLYCAPIKGHSYVFWYQQVLKNEFKFLISFQNENVFDETGMPKERFSAKCLPNSPCSLEIQATKLEDSAVYFCASSIQGAGNEQYFGPGTRLTVT.

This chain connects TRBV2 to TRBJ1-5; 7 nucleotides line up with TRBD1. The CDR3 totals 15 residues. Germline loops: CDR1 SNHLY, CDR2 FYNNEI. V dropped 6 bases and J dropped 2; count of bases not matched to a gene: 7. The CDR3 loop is CASRPTDRGNQPQHF. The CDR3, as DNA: TGTGCCAGCAGACCCACCGACAGGGGCAATCAGCCCCAGCATTTT.

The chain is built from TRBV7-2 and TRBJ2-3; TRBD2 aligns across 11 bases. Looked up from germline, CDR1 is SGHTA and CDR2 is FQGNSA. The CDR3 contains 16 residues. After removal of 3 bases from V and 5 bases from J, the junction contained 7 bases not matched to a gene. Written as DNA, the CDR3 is TGTGCCAGCAGCTTTACTAGCGGGGGTATGAGAGATACGCAGTATTTT. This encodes CASSFTSGGMRDTQYF. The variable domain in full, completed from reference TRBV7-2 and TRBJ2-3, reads GAGVSQSPSNKVTEKGKDVELRCDPISGHTALYWYRQSLGQGLEFLIYFQGNSAPDKSGLPSDRFSAERTGGSVSTLTIQRTQQEDSAVYLCASSFTSGGMRDTQYFGPGTRLTVL.

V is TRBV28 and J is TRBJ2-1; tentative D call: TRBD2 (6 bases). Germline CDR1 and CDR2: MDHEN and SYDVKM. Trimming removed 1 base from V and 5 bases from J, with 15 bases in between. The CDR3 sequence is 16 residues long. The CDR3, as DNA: TGTGCCAGCAGTTTATTAGGAGGGACTCCCGACAATGAGCAGTTCTTC. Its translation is CASSLLGGTPDNEQFF.

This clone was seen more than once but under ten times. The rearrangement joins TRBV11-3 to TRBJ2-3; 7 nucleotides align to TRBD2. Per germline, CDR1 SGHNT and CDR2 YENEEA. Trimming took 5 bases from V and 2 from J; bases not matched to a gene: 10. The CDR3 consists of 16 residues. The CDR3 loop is CASSPGGGGATDTQYF. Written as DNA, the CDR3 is TGTGCCAGCAGCCCTGGAGGCGGGGGAGCCACAGATACGCAGTATTTT.

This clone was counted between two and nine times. The CDR3 bases are TGCGCCAGCAGTGGACGGACAGGTGTTACCTACGAGCAGTACTTC. This gives the protein CASSGRTGVTYEQYF. The chain combines TRBV10-2 with TRBJ2-7, with 7 bases lining up with TRBD1. V trimming: 4 bases; J trimming: 2 bases; junction bases outside the gene matches: 8. The CDR3 covers 15 residues. Germline V gene sequence: CDR1 WSHSY, CDR2 SAAADI.

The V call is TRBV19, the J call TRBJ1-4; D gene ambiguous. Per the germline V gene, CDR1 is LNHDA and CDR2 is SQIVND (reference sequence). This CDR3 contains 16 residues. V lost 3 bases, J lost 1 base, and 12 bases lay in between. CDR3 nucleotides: TGTGCCAGTAGTATTCACAGTTTATTAACTAATGAAAAACTGTTTTTT. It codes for CASSIHSLLTNEKLFF.

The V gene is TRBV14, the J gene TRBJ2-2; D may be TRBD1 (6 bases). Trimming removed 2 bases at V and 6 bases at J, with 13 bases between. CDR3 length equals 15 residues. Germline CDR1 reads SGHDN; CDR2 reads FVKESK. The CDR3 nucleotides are TGTGCCAGCAGCCAACTAATTACAGGGTCCGGGGAGCTGTTTTTT. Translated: CASSQLITGSGELFF. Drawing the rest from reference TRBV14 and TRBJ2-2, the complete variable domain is EAGVTQFPSHSVIEKGQTVTLRCDPISGHDNLYWYRRVMGKEIKFLLHFVKESKQDESGMPNNRFLAERTGGTYSTLKVQPAELEDSGVYFCASSQLITGSGELFFGEGSRLTVL.

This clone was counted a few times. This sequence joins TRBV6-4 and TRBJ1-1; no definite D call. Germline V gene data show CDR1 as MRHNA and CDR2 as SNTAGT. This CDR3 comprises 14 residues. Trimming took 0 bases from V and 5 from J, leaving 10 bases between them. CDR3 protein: CASSDSRRGTEAFF. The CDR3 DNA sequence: TGTGCCAGCAGTGACTCGAGGCGGGGTACTGAAGCTTTCTTT.

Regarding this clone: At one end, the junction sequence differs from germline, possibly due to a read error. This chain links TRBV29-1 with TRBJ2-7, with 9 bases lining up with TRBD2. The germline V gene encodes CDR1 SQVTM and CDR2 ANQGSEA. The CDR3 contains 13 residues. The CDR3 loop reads CGVSGGRAREQYF. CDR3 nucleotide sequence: TGCGGCGTATCGGGCGGGAGGGCCAGGGAGCAGTACTTC.

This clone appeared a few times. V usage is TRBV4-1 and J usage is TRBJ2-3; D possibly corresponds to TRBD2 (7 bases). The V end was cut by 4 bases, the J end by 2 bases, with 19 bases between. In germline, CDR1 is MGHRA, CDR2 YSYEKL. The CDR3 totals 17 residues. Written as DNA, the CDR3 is TGCGCCAGCAGCCTAGGGGGAGGGGTTGGGTCCACAGATACGCAGTATTTT. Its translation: CASSLGGGVGSTDTQYF.